A single sample is the source of the 26 T cell receptor beta chains below, sequenced in a study of PD-1 blockade in classical Hodgkin lymphoma. Here immunoSEQ multiplex PCR was the method, and the copy in TCRdb shows in-frame clones only, minus some. The table includes 70,000 or so clones, approximately 93% detected once. The time point was: newly diagnosed, previously untreated cHL patient sample. The sample comprised peripheral blood mononuclear cells (PBMCs). Every receptor here comes from a human donor with classical Hodgkin lymphoma.

The rearrangement uses TRBV29-1 and TRBJ2-5, with TRBD2 as a possible D gene (7 bases). In germline, CDR1 is SQVTM, CDR2 ANQGSEA. Deletions cut 7 bases from V and 5 bases from J, with 26 bases between. The CDR3 runs to 16 residues. CDR3 residues: CSGRRVHGGRGETQYF. DNA for the CDR3: TGCAGCGGGCGGCGGGTGCACGGGGGGCGCGGGGAGACCCAGTACTTC. The entire variable domain, with the rest obtained from reference TRBV29-1 and TRBJ2-5, is as follows: SAVISQKPSRDICQRGTSLTIQCQVDSQVTMMFWYRQQPGQSLTLIATANQGSEATYESGFVIDKFPISRPNLTFSTLTVSNMSPEDSSIYLCSGRRVHGGRGETQYFGPGTRLLVL.

This clone was seen only once. The chain combines TRBV5-5 with TRBJ2-1; no definite D call. There are 15 residues in the CDR3. The germline V gene encodes CDR1 SGHKS and CDR2 YYEKEE (reference sequence). V lost 1 base to trimming and J lost 0 bases, with 8 bases between them. In DNA form, the CDR3 reads TGTGCCAGCAGCTTGTACGTGAGCTCCTACAATGAGCAGTTCTTC. It codes for CASSLYVSSYNEQFF.

The V call is TRBV6-5, the J call TRBJ2-1, with 13 bases that match TRBD2. The CDR3 is 15 amino acids. Unmatched junction bases numbered 7, after V lost 2 bases and J lost 12 bases. Germline CDR1 and CDR2: MNHEY and SVGAGI. CDR3 sequence (DNA): TGTGCCAGCAGTTACATTAGACTAGCGGGGGGACCGCAGTTCTTC. Translated, it gives CASSYIRLAGGPQFF.

The V call is TRBV6-1, the J call TRBJ1-2, with TRBD1 identical over 7 bases. Per the germline V gene, CDR1 is MNHNS and CDR2 is SASEGT. The junction had 5 bases not matched to a gene; V was cut back by 3 bases and J by 4 bases. The CDR3 runs 14 residues. This chain's CDR3 is CASSESRGSYGYTF. CDR3 sequence (DNA): TGTGCCAGCAGTGAGAGCAGGGGGAGCTATGGCTACACCTTC.

This clone was found once. This rearrangement joins TRBV5-1 to TRBJ2-3; possibly TRBD1 for D (5 bases). The germline CDR1 and CDR2 sequences are SGHRS and YFSETQ. CDR3 length: 15 residues. Trimming took off 1 base at V and 4 bases at J, with 13 bases between the two ends. CDR3 nucleotide sequence: TGCGCCAGCAGCTTGCCCCAGGGATTGGCAGATACGCAGTATTTT. Encoded protein: CASSLPQGLADTQYF.

This chain connects TRBV11-2 to TRBJ2-2; 9 positions agree with TRBD2. Losses at the gene ends were 6 bases for V and 7 bases for J; bases not matched to a gene: 9. Germline V gene sequence: CDR1 SGHAT, CDR2 FQNNGV. The length of the CDR3 is 15 residues. CDR3 coding DNA: TGTGCCAGCAGTCTAGCGGGACCCGGGATCGGGGAGCTGTTTTTT. It translates to CASSLAGPGIGELFF.

The V call is TRBV15, the J call TRBJ1-3; D call uncertain. This CDR3 is 16 amino acids long. V dropped 0 bases and J dropped 0 bases, with 9 bases sitting between them. In germline, CDR1 is LNHNV, CDR2 YYDKDF (reference sequence). The CDR3 DNA reads as TGTGCCACCAGCAGAGATCTTCGGCTCTCTGGAAACACCATATATTTT. Translation gives CATSRDLRLSGNTIYF.

As to this clone: The sample carries other DNA sequences with the same CDR3. The chain links TRBV28 to TRBJ2-5; weak D call: TRBD2 (6 bases). The germline V and J ends were trimmed by 9 bases and 5 bases, with 16 bases remaining between them. There are 13 residues in the CDR3. Germline loops: CDR1 MDHEN, CDR2 SYDVKM. CDR3 amino acids: CASSGQRRETQYF. The CDR3 DNA sequence: TGTGCCAGTAGCGGTCAGAGGAGGGAGACCCAGTACTTC.

The rearrangement joins TRBV28 to TRBJ2-3; no reliable D call. Germline CDR1 MDHEN, CDR2 SYDVKM. The CDR3 contains 12 residues. Trimming shortened V by 2 bases and J by 2 bases, and 2 bases separated the two germline ends. In nucleotides, the CDR3 is TGTGCCAGCAGTTTAACCACAGATACGCAGTATTTT. Its translation is CASSLTTDTQYF.

This chain connects TRBV19 to TRBJ2-1, with a weak D call TRBD2 (6 bases). The germline V gene encodes CDR1 LNHDA and CDR2 SQIVND (reference sequence). The CDR3 has 12 amino acids. DNA for the CDR3: TGTGCTTCCGGGACTTCGCTTAATGAGCAGTTCTTC. It is translated as CASGTSLNEQFF.

In this sample, this clone turned up once. The rearrangement links TRBV10-2 to TRBJ1-1; tentative D call: TRBD1 (6 bases). From germline, CDR1 is WSHSY and CDR2 SAAADI. The CDR3 extends over 13 amino acids. V gave up 3 bases and J gave up 2 bases, with 7 bases separating them. This CDR3 reads CASSEQGNTEAFF. For the CDR3, the DNA is TGCGCCAGCAGTGAACAGGGTAACACTGAAGCTTTCTTT.

The V gene is TRBV19, the J gene TRBJ2-1; 8 bases agree with TRBD2. Per germline, CDR1 LNHDA and CDR2 SQIVND (reference sequence). There are 14 residues in the CDR3. V shed 7 bases, J shed 4 bases, and the junction held 6 bases outside the gene matches. CDR3 in DNA: TGTGCCAGTAATCCGGGAGGGGAATACAATGAGCAGTTCTTC. This gives the protein CASNPGGEYNEQFF.

The genes are TRBV5-6 and TRBJ2-5; D unclear. From germline, CDR1 is SGHDT and CDR2 YYEEEE. This CDR3 has 16 residues. Trimming took off 2 bases at V and 2 bases at J, with 16 bases between the two ends. The CDR3 sequence: CASSLGLGIAQETQYF. The CDR3 DNA reads as TGTGCCAGCAGCTTAGGTTTGGGTATCGCGCAAGAGACCCAGTACTTC.

V gene TRBV6-5 combines with J gene TRBJ1-1; D gene uncertain. Germline values: CDR1 MNHEY, CDR2 SVGAGI. Trimming took off 3 bases at V and 4 bases at J, with 15 bases between the two ends. The CDR3 has 15 residues. Here the CDR3 reads CASSYVQVGSTEAFF. CDR3 DNA: TGTGCCAGCAGTTATGTTCAGGTTGGAAGCACTGAAGCTTTCTTT.

The chain has TRBV5-6 and TRBJ1-4, with TRBD1 identical over 7 bases. The CDR3 extends over 13 amino acids. J was trimmed by 8 bases and V by 4 bases; bases with no gene match: 5. Germline CDR1 reads SGHDT; CDR2 reads YYEEEE. CDR3 coding DNA: TGTGCCAGCAGCCCCGGGACAGCCGAAAAACTGTTTTTT. It specifies CASSPGTAEKLFF.

The chain combines TRBV28 with TRBJ2-5; D may match TRBD1 or TRBD2 (5 bases each). In germline, CDR1 is MDHEN, CDR2 SYDVKM. V was clipped by 2 bases and J by 4 bases, with 8 bases between them. The CDR3 covers 13 residues. The DNA for the CDR3 is TGTGCCAGCAGTTTAGGGGGAAGAGAGACCCAGTACTTC. It translates to CASSLGGRETQYF.

V gene TRBV2 combines with J gene TRBJ2-3; a possible D gene is TRBD2 (5 bases). The CDR3 length is 15 residues. CDR1 is SNHLY and CDR2 is FYNNEI in the germline V gene. Trimming shortened V by 7 bases and J by 4 bases, and 18 bases separated the two germline ends. CDR3 bases: TGTGCCAGCACTCAGGTCGGGCTAGCAGCAGATACGCAGTATTTT. It codes for CASTQVGLAADTQYF.

This chain connects TRBV7-9 to TRBJ2-3; no clear D. This CDR3 has 13 amino acids. Trimming pared 8 bases from V and 0 bases from J, leaving 9 bases between. Germline V gene lookup returns CDR1 SEHNR and CDR2 FQNEAQ (reference sequence). The CDR3 nucleotides are TGTGCCAGCGGGCAAGATAGCACAGATACGCAGTATTTT. It encodes CASGQDSTDTQYF.

The chain combines TRBV5-1 with TRBJ1-2, with D tentatively TRBD1 (6 bases). V lost 0 bases and J lost 7, with 7 bases in between. The germline gives CDR1 SGHRS, CDR2 YFSETQ. The CDR3 loop spans 12 amino acids. In DNA form, the CDR3 reads TGCGCCAGCAGCTTGGAGGGGGTTGGCTACACCTTC. Translating it yields CASSLEGVGYTF.

J is TRBJ1-4 and V is TRBV5-4, with D unclear. The CDR3 extends over 14 amino acids. V was trimmed by 2 bases and J by 6 bases, leaving 11 bases between them. Germline V CDR1 and CDR2: SGHNT, YYREEE (reference sequence). This CDR3 reads CASSFELADEKLFF. CDR3 in DNA: TGTGCCAGCAGCTTTGAATTAGCTGATGAAAAACTGTTTTTT.

This clone has a handful of counts. The genes are TRBV5-4 and TRBJ2-7; D is unclear. V was trimmed by 0 bases and J by 2 bases, leaving 9 bases between them. This CDR3 spans 14 amino acids. The germline V gene encodes CDR1 SGHNT and CDR2 YYREEE (reference sequence). The CDR3, as DNA: TGTGCCAGCAGCTTGGGTTACAGTACCTACGAGCAGTACTTC. Its translation is CASSLGYSTYEQYF.

This clone was detected only once. The chain carries TRBV2 and TRBJ2-3; no definite D call. Looked up from germline, CDR1 is SNHLY and CDR2 is FYNNEI. The V and J ends lost 10 bases and 2 bases respectively, with 16 bases between them. The CDR3 length is 14 residues. The CDR3 loop reads CATQATVATDTQYF. CDR3 DNA: TGTGCCACCCAGGCAACGGTCGCCACAGATACGCAGTATTTT.

V gene TRBV28 combines with J gene TRBJ2-1; 16 positions match TRBD2. This CDR3 has 16 residues. Germline CDR1 reads MDHEN; CDR2 reads SYDVKM. V lost 7 bases, J lost 13 bases, and 13 bases stayed unmatched. CDR3 nucleotide sequence: TGTGCCAGCACTATACCGGGACTAGCGGGGGGGCCGGGCCAGTTCTTC. Residues: CASTIPGLAGGPGQFF.

The chain links TRBV9 to TRBJ1-1, with a tentative D call TRBD1 (6 bases). Germline V CDR1 and CDR2: SGDLS, YYNGEE. Trimming shortened V by 3 bases and J by 4 bases, and 16 bases separated the two germline ends. CDR3 length: 15 residues. For the CDR3, the DNA is TGTGCCAGCAGCGGCCGTGGGGGCAGAGTCACTGAAGCTTTCTTT. It is translated as CASSGRGGRVTEAFF.

V is TRBV27 and J is TRBJ1-3; maybe TRBD1 (6 bases). Deletions cut 3 bases from V and 0 bases from J, with 9 bases between. Germline assignment: CDR1 MNHEY and CDR2 SMNVEV (reference sequence). The CDR3 covers 15 residues. The CDR3 spells CASSFTGTSGNTIYF. CDR3 nucleotides: TGTGCCAGCAGTTTTACAGGGACCTCTGGAAACACCATATATTTT.

A single count supports this clone. V gene TRBV7-9 combines with J gene TRBJ1-1, with D maybe TRBD1 (6 bases). Per the germline V gene, CDR1 is SEHNR and CDR2 is FQNEAQ (reference sequence). Trimming removed 1 base from V and 11 bases from J, with 14 bases in between. The CDR3 has 13 residues. In DNA form, the CDR3 reads TGTGCCAGCAGCTTAGAGCAGGGGAGAAGGGCTTTCTTT. This translates into CASSLEQGRRAFF.